This is a list of T cell receptor beta chains from one sample in a study of OX40 agonist ivuxolimab in advanced cancers. Sequencing was performed with immunoSEQ multiplex PCR; in TCRdb, only in-frame clones are kept and a portion is missing. The sample lists 15,000 to 25,000 clones, roughly 79% occurring once. The sample was CD4+ or CD8+ T cells sorted from blood, taken in a trial of the OX40 agonist ivuxolimab. The source of these receptors is an adult with an advanced solid tumor such as melanoma, head and neck, liver or kidney cancer. The CDR3 runs from the conserved cysteine through the conserved F or W. A D gene is named only where the DNA matches it firmly. Only some rows state a clone size, as once, few, many or a class for expanded clones.

CDR3 length | J gene | D gene | V gene | clone size | CDR3 protein | CDR3 DNA
12 | TRBJ1-1 | TRBD1 | TRBV19 | . | CASRQGDTEAFF | TGTGCCAGCAGACAGGGTGACACTGAAGCTTTCTTT
14 | TRBJ2-3 | . | TRBV27 | . | CASSFGGARDTQYF | TGTGCCAGCAGTTTTGGGGGGGCGCGAGATACGCAGTATTTT
15 | TRBJ1-6 | . | TRBV5-8 | . | CASSLRTGNNSPLHF | TGTGCCAGCAGCTTGAGAACAGGCAATAATTCACCCCTCCACTTT
17 | TRBJ2-2 | TRBD2 | TRBV5-1 | few | CASSRGTSGLNTGELFF | TGCGCCAGCAGCAGAGGGACTAGCGGTTTGAACACCGGGGAGCTGTTTTTT
14 | TRBJ2-5 | . | TRBV7-6 | . | CASSLGTGVETQYF | TGTGCCAGCAGCTTAGGGACGGGAGTGGAGACCCAGTACTTC
14 | TRBJ2-7 | TRBD2 | TRBV29-1 | . | CSVRPSGGSYEQYF | TGCAGCGTCCGCCCTAGCGGGGGTTCCTACGAGCAGTACTTC
15 | TRBJ2-7 | . | TRBV4-3 | once | CASSQGSGGVDEQYF | TGCGCCAGCAGCCAAGGGTCTGGGGGCGTCGACGAGCAGTACTTC
13 | TRBJ2-5 | . | TRBV7-6 | . | CASSLAVTETQYF | TGTGCCAGCAGCTTAGCGGTTACGGAGACCCAGTACTTC
14 | TRBJ2-5 | . | TRBV27 | . | CASKTRVKVETQYF | TGTGCCAGCAAGACCCGGGTGAAGGTAGAGACCCAGTACTTC
13 | TRBJ1-2 | . | TRBV6-1 | . | CASSETQAPGYTF | TGTGCCAGCAGTGAAACTCAGGCGCCTGGCTACACCTTC
15 | TRBJ1-1 | . | TRBV4-1 | . | CASSQDPGADTEAFF | TGCGCCAGCAGCCAAGATCCGGGGGCAGACACTGAAGCTTTCTTT
12 | TRBJ1-2 | . | TRBV7-9 | few | CASSLADIGYTF | TGTGCCAGCAGCTTAGCAGACATTGGCTACACCTTC
13 | TRBJ2-6 | . | TRBV27 | . | CASMGGGANVLTF | TGTGCCAGCATGGGTGGTGGGGCCAACGTCCTGACTTTC
12 | TRBJ2-7 | . | TRBV27 | . | CASSLGGYEQYF | TGTGCCAGCAGTCTCGGGGGCTACGAGCAGTACTTC
19 | TRBJ2-7 | TRBD2 | TRBV14 | . | CASSQEQTSGEAPAYEQYF | TGTGCCAGCAGCCAAGAACAGACTAGCGGGGAAGCCCCTGCCTACGAGCAGTACTTC
16 | TRBJ1-5 | . | TRBV7-9 | . | CASSSEEKAGNQPQHF | TGTGCCAGCAGCTCTGAGGAAAAAGCTGGCAATCAGCCCCAGCATTTT
13 | TRBJ2-2 | . | TRBV6-5 | . | CASSTTGTGELFF | TGTGCCAGCAGCACCACAGGGACCGGGGAGCTGTTTTTT
16 | TRBJ2-5 | . | TRBV7-6 | . | CASSFVEARDQETQYF | TGTGCCAGCAGCTTTGTCGAGGCACGGGACCAAGAGACCCAGTACTTC